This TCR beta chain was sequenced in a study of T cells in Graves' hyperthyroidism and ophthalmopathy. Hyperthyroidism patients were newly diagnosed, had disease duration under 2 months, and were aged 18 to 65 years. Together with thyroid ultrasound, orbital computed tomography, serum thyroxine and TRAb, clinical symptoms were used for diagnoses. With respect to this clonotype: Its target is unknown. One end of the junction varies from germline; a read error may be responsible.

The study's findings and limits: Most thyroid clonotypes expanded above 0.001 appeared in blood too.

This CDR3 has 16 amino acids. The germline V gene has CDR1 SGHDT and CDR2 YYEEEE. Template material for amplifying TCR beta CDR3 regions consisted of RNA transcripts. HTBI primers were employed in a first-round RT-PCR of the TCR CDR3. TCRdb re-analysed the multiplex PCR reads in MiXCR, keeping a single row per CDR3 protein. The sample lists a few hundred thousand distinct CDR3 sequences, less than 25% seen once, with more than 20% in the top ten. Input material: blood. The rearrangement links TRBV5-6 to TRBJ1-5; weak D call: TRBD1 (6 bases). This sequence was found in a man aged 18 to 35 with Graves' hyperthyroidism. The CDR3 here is CANSLGQGRRDQPQHF. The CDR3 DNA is TGTGCCAACAGCTTGGGGCAGGGGAGAAGGGACCAGCCCCAGCATTTT.